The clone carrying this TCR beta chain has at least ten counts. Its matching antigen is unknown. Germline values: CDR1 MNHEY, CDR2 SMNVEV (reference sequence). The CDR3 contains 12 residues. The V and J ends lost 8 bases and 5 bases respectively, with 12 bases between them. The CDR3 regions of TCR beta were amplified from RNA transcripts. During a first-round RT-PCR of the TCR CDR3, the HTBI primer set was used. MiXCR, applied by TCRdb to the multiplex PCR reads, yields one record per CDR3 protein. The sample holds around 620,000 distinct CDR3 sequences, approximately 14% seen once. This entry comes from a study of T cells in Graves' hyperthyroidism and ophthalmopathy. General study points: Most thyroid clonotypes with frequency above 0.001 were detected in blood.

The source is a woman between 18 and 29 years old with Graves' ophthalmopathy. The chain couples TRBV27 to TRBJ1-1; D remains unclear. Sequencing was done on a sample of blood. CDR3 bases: TGTGCCAGCTATAACATAATGACTGAAGCTTTCTTT. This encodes CASYNIMTEAFF.